This T cell receptor (beta chain) was identified in a study of graft-versus-host responses after intestinal transplantation. Study background: Each of the recipients got a multivisceral, liver-intestinal, or isolated intestinal transplant. Recipients were all induced with anti-thymocyte globulin, then given tacrolimus and steroids for about three years.

Findings and limits, study-wide: Among circulating GvH clones, peak levels were associated with early post-transplant declines in HvG clones. Where graft-donor T cell macrochimerism was present, patients had high graft-versus-host to host-versus-graft clonal ratios in allografts.

To note about this clone: No antigen is known for it.

TCRdb's copy holds only in-frame clones and misses some; the assay was immunoSEQ multiplex PCR. The data show about 96,000 clones, around 90% seen once. Germline lookup yields CDR1 SGHRS and CDR2 YFSETQ. V dropped 0 bases and J dropped 2; count of bases not matched to a gene: 7. CDR3 length equals 17 residues. The material was unstimulated CD4+ T cells sorted from spleen or lymph node cells, obtained before intestinal transplant. The TCR was taken from a human donor who received an intestinal transplant. The rearrangement uses TRBV5-1 and TRBJ2-5, with 10 bases identical to TRBD2. The CDR3 loop is CASSLVRSTSGQETQYF. The CDR3 DNA reads TGCGCCAGCAGCTTGGTGCGGTCGACTAGCGGGCAAGAGACCCAGTACTTC.